These T cell receptor beta chains were read from a single sample in a study of T cell repertoires in cytomegalovirus infection. TCRdb re-called the reads with MiXCR, one entry per CDR3 protein. The table lists some 300,000 distinct CDR3 sequences, 9.6% of them singletons, with around 2.4% in the top ten. The sample taken for sequencing was PBMCs. Every receptor here comes from a human donor in good health (CMV status not recorded). Some clones in this sample may be carry-over from other donors' samples. CDR3s include the opening cysteine and the closing phenylalanine or tryptophan. D genes are given only for firm matches. Some rows mark clone size as missing; the rest say once, few, many or name a class of expanded clone.

size: many; D: .; J: TRBJ2-1; V: TRBV24-1; DNA: TGTGCCACCAGTGATTCCCGGTTAACTCAGAATGAGCAGTTCTTC; CDR3: CATSDSRLTQNEQFF
size: many; D: TRBD1; J: TRBJ2-1; V: TRBV28; DNA: TGTGCCAGCAGCGACAGGGGAGCTAACAATGAGCAGTTCTTC; CDR3: CASSDRGANNEQFF
size: many; D: TRBD2; J: TRBJ2-3; V: TRBV7-2; DNA: TGTGCCAGCAGCTTATTTATAGCGGGGGTAACAGATACGCAGTATTTT; CDR3: CASSLFIAGVTDTQYF
size: many; D: TRBD2; J: TRBJ2-1; V: TRBV7-2; DNA: TGTGCCAGCAGCTCCGAGGCAGCGGGGGGGGACAATGAGCAGTTCTTC; CDR3: CASSSEAAGGDNEQFF
size: many; D: .; J: TRBJ2-2; V: TRBV6-2/TRBV6-3; DNA: TGTGCCAGCAGTGGACAGAACACCGGGGAGCTGTTTTTT; CDR3: CASSGQNTGELFF
size: many; D: .; J: TRBJ2-5; V: TRBV12-5; DNA: TGTGCTAGTTCGGGACAAAACCAAGAGACCCAGTACTTC; CDR3: CASSGQNQETQYF
size: many; D: .; J: TRBJ1-2; V: TRBV7-2; DNA: TGTGCCAGCAGCTTAGCGAGGGGGAACTATGGCTACACCTTC; CDR3: CASSLARGNYGYTF
size: .; D: .; J: TRBJ2-6; V: TRBV19; DNA: TGTGCCAGTACCCTGGGCACCTTCAGTGGGGCCAACGTCCTGACTTTC; CDR3: CASTLGTFSGANVLTF
size: many; D: .; J: TRBJ2-6; V: TRBV6-2/TRBV6-3; DNA: TGTGCCAGCACCCCTTCGTCTGAGGCCAACGTCCTGACTTTC; CDR3: CASTPSSEANVLTF
size: many; D: .; J: TRBJ2-1; V: TRBV7-9; DNA: TGTGCCAGCAGCTTAGTGGGGGGCGCCGGGAGCCCACTTAGCCCCTACTCCTACAATGAGCAGTTCTTC; CDR3: CASSLVGGAGSPLSPYSYNEQFF
size: many; D: .; J: TRBJ2-7; V: TRBV20-1; DNA: TGCAGTGCTAGGAGGGCGGGGGCACTACTGTACGAGCAGTACTTC; CDR3: CSARRAGALLYEQYF
size: few; D: .; J: TRBJ2-6; V: TRBV10-1; DNA: TGCGCCAGCACTCGACAGGAGTCCTACTCTGGGGCCAACGTCCTGACTTTC; CDR3: CASTRQESYSGANVLTF
size: many; D: TRBD1; J: TRBJ2-3; V: TRBV20-1; DNA: TGCAGTGCTCGGGACAGGGGCCGCTTCACAGATACGCAGTATTTT; CDR3: CSARDRGRFTDTQYF
size: few; D: TRBD2; J: TRBJ2-3; V: TRBV18; DNA: TGTGCCAGCTCACCACAGTATTCTAGCGGGGGCACAGATACGCAGTATTTT; CDR3: CASSPQYSSGGTDTQYF
size: .; D: TRBD1; J: TRBJ1-2; V: TRBV19; DNA: TGTGCCAGTACTATTCGCCCCTTCTCCCAGGGGGCGGAATATGGCTACACCTTC; CDR3: CASTIRPFSQGAEYGYTF
size: many; D: TRBD1; J: TRBJ2-3; V: TRBV2; DNA: TGTGCCTCCGAAAGGGCAGGGGGAACAGATACGCAGTATTTT; CDR3: CASERAGGTDTQYF
size: many; D: .; J: TRBJ1-2; V: TRBV29-1; DNA: TGCAGCGTTGAAGACAGCTTCAGTGGCTACACCTTC; CDR3: CSVEDSFSGYTF
size: many; D: .; J: TRBJ1-1; V: TRBV4-3; DNA: TGCGCCAGCAGCCAAGAAAAGAGCCTGAACACTGAAGCTTTCTTT; CDR3: CASSQEKSLNTEAFF
size: few; D: TRBD1; J: TRBJ1-5; V: TRBV5-8; DNA: TGTGCCAGCAGCTTGGGGGACAGGGGCAATCAGCCCCAGCATTTT; CDR3: CASSLGDRGNQPQHF
size: many; D: .; J: TRBJ2-5; V: TRBV7-2; DNA: TGTGCCAGCAGCTACAGCCAAGAGACCCAGTACTTC; CDR3: CASSYSQETQYF
size: many; D: .; J: TRBJ1-2; V: TRBV6-6; DNA: TGTGCCAGCAGTTACACGGAGGGCCGCTATGGCTACACCTTC; CDR3: CASSYTEGRYGYTF
size: many; D: .; J: TRBJ2-3; V: TRBV28; DNA: TGTGCCGCCGGGGGCTCCACAGATACGCAGTATTTT; CDR3: CAAGGSTDTQYF